These T cell receptor beta chains were read from a single sample in a study of identical twins. MiXCR was run by TCRdb on the 5' RACE reads, yielding one entry per CDR3 protein. The sample holds roughly 1,500,000 distinct CDR3 sequences, under 35% seen once. Sequencing was done on a sample of cord blood. These receptors were taken from a newborn girl in good health. The CDR3 runs from the conserved cysteine through the conserved F or W. The order of the fields is CDR3 protein, J gene, V gene, D gene. D genes are given only for firm matches.

CDR3aa: CASSQDFGPNEQFF; j_gene: TRBJ2-1; v_gene: TRBV4-2; d_gene: NA
CDR3aa: CASSQDFSGGTEAFF; j_gene: TRBJ1-1; v_gene: TRBV4-2; d_gene: TRBD1
CDR3aa: CASSEDRFNQPQHF; j_gene: TRBJ1-5; v_gene: TRBV2; d_gene: TRBD1
CDR3aa: CSARAVGTPTYEQYF; j_gene: TRBJ2-7; v_gene: TRBV20-1; d_gene: NA
CDR3aa: CASRELAHEQFF; j_gene: TRBJ2-1; v_gene: TRBV2; d_gene: NA
CDR3aa: CASSQDVASGSYNEQFF; j_gene: TRBJ2-1; v_gene: TRBV4-1; d_gene: TRBD2
CDR3aa: CSARLGTSGRHYEQYF; j_gene: TRBJ2-7; v_gene: TRBV20-1; d_gene: TRBD2
CDR3aa: CASGPSGVLFSCNEQFF; j_gene: TRBJ2-1; v_gene: TRBV5-4; d_gene: TRBD2
CDR3aa: CASRRGSTDTQYF; j_gene: TRBJ2-3; v_gene: TRBV6-5; d_gene: NA
CDR3aa: CASSAPQGWKPQHF; j_gene: TRBJ1-5; v_gene: TRBV2; d_gene: NA
CDR3aa: CAISIASSYNEQFF; j_gene: TRBJ2-1; v_gene: TRBV10-3; d_gene: NA